This section outlines one T cell receptor (beta chain) sequence together with its context. Its antigen is unknown. There are no base qualities to consult, and no much larger clone falls within one base. TCRbeta CDR3 regions were amplified from genomic DNA using the immunoSEQ Assay, a bias-controlled multiplex PCR. The original pipeline was this. The number of nucleated cells in each sample was estimated from the amplification of reference gene primers within the assay. Sequence reads were collapsed and filtered to measure the absolute abundance of every unique TCRbeta CDR3 rearrangement. Productive Simpson clonality was computed per sample as the square root of Simpson's diversity index over productive rearrangements. The table was pulled from immuneACCESS by TCRdb, which kept in-frame rearrangements only. Such tables lose some clones; where checked, under half of the loss comes from unresolved V genes, and the rest has no known cause. V, J and clone size are those of that table, while D and trimming were read from the DNA. The sample table holds more than 110,000 clones, of which about 80% were seen once. About 6% of the sample is held by the ten biggest clonotypes.

In the prospective study, participants were roughly 18 to 100 years old, resided in fewer than 25 geographic areas of the United States, and were enrolled through a virtual design. In the prospective study, cohorts were assigned on the basis of participant-reported clinical history obtained from a screening survey and a study questionnaire. Recovered participants in ImmuneRACE Cohort 3 were defined by two consecutive negative NP/OP PCR tests, clearance by a healthcare professional, or resolution of symptoms. In the prospective study, whole blood, serum and a nasopharyngeal or oropharyngeal swab were collected from each participant by mobile phlebotomists. Prospective study participants could optionally give additional blood draws and questionnaires over an approximately 2-month period. Blood samples from the prospective study were shipped frozen or at room temperature prior to DNA extraction. The CDR3 starts with the cysteine, ends with the phenylalanine, and has 15 residues. Of all the DNA, just the CDR3 is kept, 45 bases in frame from base 1. V is pruned by 4 bases and J by 4 bases, leaving 6 bases of the junction without a gene match. The germline V gene encodes CDR1 MNHEY and CDR2 SVGAGI.

This record comes from a study of blood T cell repertoires in COVID-19 (dated by TCRdb to 2020 to 2022). Concerning the study at large: Samples covering the acute and convalescent phases of COVID-19 were provided by collaborators in the United States, Italy and Spain. The prospective study material was composed of cDNA or gDNA derived from T cells, B-cell-depleted T cells, or PBMCs. Subjects who had been exposed to COVID-19, were actively infected with it, or had recovered from it provided the deeply sampled blood TCRbeta repertoires that made up the dataset. The repertoires were released in a freely available public database intended as a resource for research on the immune response to SARS-CoV-2. The samples were drawn from the first 160 participants of the ongoing ImmuneRACE study and from 950 to 1,500 subjects provided by 6 global collaborators. The sample metadata nearly always contained a de-identified subject ID, COVID-19 status, age in years and sex. Where HLA class I and class II types were available, the types were taken from metadata supplied by the sample provider, not from assay-based typing. Results and caveats for the whole study, not just this receptor: Clinical and demographic metadata were provided uncurated, with the amount varying by source and participant.

The source of this sequence is a woman in her fifties or sixties who had recovered from COVID-19. This chain is built from TRBV6-5 and TRBJ2-3, with 9 bases in between that match TRBD1. Sample: PBMCs or T cells enriched from blood (not recorded which). The CDR3 amino acid sequence is: CASSFYRGRPDTQYF. The nucleotide sequence is given as TGTGCCAGCAGTTTTTACAGGGGGCGCCCAGATACGCAGTATTTT.